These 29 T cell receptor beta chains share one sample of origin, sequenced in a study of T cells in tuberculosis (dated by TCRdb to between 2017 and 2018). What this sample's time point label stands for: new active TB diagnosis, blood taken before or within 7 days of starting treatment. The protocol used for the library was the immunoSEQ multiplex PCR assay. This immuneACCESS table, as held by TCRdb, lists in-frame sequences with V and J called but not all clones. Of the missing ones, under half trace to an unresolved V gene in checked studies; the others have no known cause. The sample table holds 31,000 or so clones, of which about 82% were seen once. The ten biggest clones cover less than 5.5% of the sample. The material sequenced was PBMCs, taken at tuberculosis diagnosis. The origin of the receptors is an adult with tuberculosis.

CDR3 nucleotides: TGTGCCAGCAGCCCAAGCATGGGGGCGTTTGGACTAGCGGACAATGAGCAGTTCTTC. As protein: CASSPSMGAFGLADNEQFF. The rearrangement uses TRBV7-9 and TRBJ2-1; 10 bases agree with TRBD2. The CDR3 has 19 residues. J lost 5 bases, V lost 5 bases, and 18 bases had no gene match. The V gene's germline CDR1 is SEHNR and CDR2 FQNEAQ (reference sequence).

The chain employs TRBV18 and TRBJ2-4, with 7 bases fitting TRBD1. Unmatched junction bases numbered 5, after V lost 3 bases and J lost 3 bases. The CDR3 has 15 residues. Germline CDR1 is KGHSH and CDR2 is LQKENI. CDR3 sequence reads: CASSPPGQHKNIQYF. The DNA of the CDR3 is TGTGCCAGCTCACCCCCGGGACAGCACAAAAACATTCAGTACTTC.

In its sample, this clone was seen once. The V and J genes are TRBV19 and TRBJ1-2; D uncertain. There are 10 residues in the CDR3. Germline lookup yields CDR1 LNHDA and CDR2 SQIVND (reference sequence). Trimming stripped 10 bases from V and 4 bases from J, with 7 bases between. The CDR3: CATRLYGYTF. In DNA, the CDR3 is TGTGCCACCAGGCTCTATGGCTACACCTTC.

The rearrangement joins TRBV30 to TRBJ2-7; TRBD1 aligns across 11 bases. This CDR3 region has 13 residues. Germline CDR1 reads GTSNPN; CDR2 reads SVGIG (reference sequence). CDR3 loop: CGVTRGTGGEQYF. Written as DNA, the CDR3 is TGTGGGGTGACGCGTGGGACAGGGGGAGAGCAGTACTTC.

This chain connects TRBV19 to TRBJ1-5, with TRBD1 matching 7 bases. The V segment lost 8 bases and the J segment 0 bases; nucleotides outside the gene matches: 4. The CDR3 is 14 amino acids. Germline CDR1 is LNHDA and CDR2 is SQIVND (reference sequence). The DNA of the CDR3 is TGTGCCAGTGGGACAGCAAATAGCAATCAGCCCCAGCATTTT. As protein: CASGTANSNQPQHF.

CDR3 nucleotides: TGTGCCAGCAGCTTAGAAGTCGGCAGGGGAGCGAAAGATACGCAGTATTTT. It specifies CASSLEVGRGAKDTQYF. The chain recombines TRBV11-2 with TRBJ2-3, with D perhaps TRBD1 (6 bases). CDR3 length: 17 residues. Trimming removed 0 bases from V and 5 bases from J, with 18 bases in between. Looked up from germline, CDR1 is SGHAT and CDR2 is FQNNGV.

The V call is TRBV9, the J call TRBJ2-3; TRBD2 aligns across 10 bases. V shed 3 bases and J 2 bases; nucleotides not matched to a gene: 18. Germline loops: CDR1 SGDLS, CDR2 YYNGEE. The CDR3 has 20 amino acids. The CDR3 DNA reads TGTGCCAGCAGCGCCCTTTTTGATAGAAGCGGGGGGGGACACACAGATACGCAGTATTTT. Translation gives CASSALFDRSGGGHTDTQYF.

The CDR3 DNA reads as TGTGCCAGCAGGGTAGCAGATACGCAGTATTTT. Its protein product is CASRVADTQYF. The chain is built from TRBV7-2 and TRBJ2-3; no clear D gene. This CDR3 contains 11 residues. Between the trimmed V and J ends, which lost 6 bases and 4 bases, there was a span of 5 bases. CDR1 and CDR2 (germline): SGHTA, FQGNSA.

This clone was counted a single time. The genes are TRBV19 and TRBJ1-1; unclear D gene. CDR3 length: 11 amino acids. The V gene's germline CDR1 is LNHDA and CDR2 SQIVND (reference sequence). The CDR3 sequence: CAKAVGAEAFF. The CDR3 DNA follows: TGTGCTAAGGCGGTTGGTGCTGAAGCTTTCTTT.

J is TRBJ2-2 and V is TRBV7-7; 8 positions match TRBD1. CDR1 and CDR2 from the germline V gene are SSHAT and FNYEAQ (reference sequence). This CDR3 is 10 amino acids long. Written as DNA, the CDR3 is TGTGCGGACAGGGCCGGGGAGCTGTTTTTT. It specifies CADRAGELFF.

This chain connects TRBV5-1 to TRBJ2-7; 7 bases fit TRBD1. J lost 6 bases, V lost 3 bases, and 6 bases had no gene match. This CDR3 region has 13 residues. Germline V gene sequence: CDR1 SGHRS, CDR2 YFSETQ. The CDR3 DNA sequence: TGCGCCAGCAGCTCGACGACAGGGCGCGAGCAGTACTTC. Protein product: CASSSTTGREQYF.

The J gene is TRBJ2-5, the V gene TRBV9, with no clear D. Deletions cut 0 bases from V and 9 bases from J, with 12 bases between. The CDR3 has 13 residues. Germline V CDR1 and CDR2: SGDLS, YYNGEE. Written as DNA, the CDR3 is TGTGCCAGCAGCGTAGCGGTCGGCCAGGCCCAGTACTTC. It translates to CASSVAVGQAQYF.

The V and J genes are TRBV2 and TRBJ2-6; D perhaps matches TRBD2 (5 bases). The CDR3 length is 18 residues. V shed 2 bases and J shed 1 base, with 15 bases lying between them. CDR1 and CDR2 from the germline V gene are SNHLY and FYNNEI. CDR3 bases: TGTGCCAGCAGTGAAAGAAACCCGGGATCGTCTGGGGCCAACGTCCTGACTTTC. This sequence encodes CASSERNPGSSGANVLTF.

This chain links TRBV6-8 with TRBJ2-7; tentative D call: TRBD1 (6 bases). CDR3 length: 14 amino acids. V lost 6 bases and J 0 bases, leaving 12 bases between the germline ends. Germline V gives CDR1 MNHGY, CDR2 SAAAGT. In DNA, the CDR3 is TGTGCCAGCAGGAACAGGGCTTTCTCCTACGAGCAGTACTTC. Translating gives CASRNRAFSYEQYF.

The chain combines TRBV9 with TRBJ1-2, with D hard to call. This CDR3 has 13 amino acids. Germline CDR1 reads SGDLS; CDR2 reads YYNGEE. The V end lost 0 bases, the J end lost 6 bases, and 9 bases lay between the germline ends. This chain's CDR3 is CASSVDFRDGYTF. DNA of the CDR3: TGTGCCAGCAGCGTAGACTTCCGAGATGGCTACACCTTC.

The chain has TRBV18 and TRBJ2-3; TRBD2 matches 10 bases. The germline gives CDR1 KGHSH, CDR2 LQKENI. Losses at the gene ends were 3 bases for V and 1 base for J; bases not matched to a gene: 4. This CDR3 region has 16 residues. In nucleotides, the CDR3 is TGTGCCAGCTCACCCCTTCTAGCGGGGGGCACAGATACGCAGTATTTT. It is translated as CASSPLLAGGTDTQYF.

In DNA, the CDR3 is TGTGCCAGCAGTCCCACCCGGGACTCTGGAAACACCATATATTTT. Its protein is CASSPTRDSGNTIYF. The chain has TRBV27 and TRBJ1-3; D gene unclear. V lost 5 bases and J lost 0, with 11 bases in between. The germline V gene has CDR1 MNHEY and CDR2 SMNVEV (reference sequence). The CDR3 extends over 15 amino acids.

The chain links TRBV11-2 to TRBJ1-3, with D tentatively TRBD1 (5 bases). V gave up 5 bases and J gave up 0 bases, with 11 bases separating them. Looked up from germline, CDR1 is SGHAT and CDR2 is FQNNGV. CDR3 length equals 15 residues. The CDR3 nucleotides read TGTGCCAGCAGCCCTTGGGGGGACTCTGGAAACACCATATATTTT. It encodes CASSPWGDSGNTIYF.

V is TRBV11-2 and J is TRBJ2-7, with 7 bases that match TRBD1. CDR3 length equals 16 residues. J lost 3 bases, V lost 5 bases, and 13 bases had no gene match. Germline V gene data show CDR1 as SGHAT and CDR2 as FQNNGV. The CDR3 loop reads CASSPRGLSGGYEQYF. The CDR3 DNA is TGTGCCAGCAGCCCCCGGGGTTTGTCAGGGGGCTACGAGCAGTACTTC. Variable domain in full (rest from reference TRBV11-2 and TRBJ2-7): EAGVAQSPRYKIIEKRQSVAFWCNPISGHATLYWYQQILGQGPKLLIQFQNNGVVDDSQLPKDRFSAERLKGVDSTLKIQPAKLEDSAVYLCASSPRGLSGGYEQYFGPGTRLTVT.

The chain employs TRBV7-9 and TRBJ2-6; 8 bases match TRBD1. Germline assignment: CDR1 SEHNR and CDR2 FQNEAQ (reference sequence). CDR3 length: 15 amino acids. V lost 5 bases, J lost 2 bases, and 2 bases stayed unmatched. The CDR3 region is CASSPQGAGANVLTF. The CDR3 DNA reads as TGTGCCAGCAGCCCACAGGGGGCTGGGGCCAACGTCCTGACTTTC.

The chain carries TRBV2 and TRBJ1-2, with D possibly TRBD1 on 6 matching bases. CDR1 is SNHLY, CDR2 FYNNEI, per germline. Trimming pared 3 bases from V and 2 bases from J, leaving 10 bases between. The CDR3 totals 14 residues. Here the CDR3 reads CASSDVQGNYGYTF. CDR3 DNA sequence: TGTGCCAGCAGTGACGTCCAGGGGAACTATGGCTACACCTTC.

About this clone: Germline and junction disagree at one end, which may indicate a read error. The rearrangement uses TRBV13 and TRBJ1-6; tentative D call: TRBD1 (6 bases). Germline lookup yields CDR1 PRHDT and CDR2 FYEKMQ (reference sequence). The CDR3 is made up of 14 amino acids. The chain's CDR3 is CASTLQGYSSPLHF. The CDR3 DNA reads TGTGCCAGCACCCTACAGGGTTATAGTTCACCCCTCCACTTT.

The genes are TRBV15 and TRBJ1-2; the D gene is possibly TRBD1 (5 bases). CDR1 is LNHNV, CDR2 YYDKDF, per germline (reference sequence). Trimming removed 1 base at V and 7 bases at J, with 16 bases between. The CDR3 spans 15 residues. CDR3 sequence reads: CATSRGTGGGFGYTF. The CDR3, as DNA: TGTGCCACCAGCAGAGGCACTGGGGGGGGATTTGGCTACACCTTC.

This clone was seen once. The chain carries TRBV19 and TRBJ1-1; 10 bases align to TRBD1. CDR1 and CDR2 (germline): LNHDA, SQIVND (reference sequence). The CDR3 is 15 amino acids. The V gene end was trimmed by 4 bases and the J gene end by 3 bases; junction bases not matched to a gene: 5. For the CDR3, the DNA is TGTGCCAGTAGTACTCAGACAGGGGGCCACACTGAAGCTTTCTTT. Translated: CASSTQTGGHTEAFF. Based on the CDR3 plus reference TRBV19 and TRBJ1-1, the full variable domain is DGGITQSPKYLFRKEGQNVTLSCEQNLNHDAMYWYRQDPGQGLRLIYYSQIVNDFQKGDIAEGYSVSREKKESFPLTVTSAQKNPTAFYLCASSTQTGGHTEAFFGQGTRLTVV.

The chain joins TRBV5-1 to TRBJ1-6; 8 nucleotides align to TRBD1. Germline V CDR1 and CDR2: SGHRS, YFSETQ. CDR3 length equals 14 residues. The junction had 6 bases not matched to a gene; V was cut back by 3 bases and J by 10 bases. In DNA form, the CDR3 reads TGCGCCAGCAGCTCGACAGGGGAACGGTCACCCCTCCACTTT. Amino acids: CASSSTGERSPLHF. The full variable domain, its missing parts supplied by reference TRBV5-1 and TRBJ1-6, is KAGVTQTPRYLIKTRGQQVTLSCSPISGHRSVSWYQQTPGQGLQFLFEYFSETQRNKGNFPGRFSGRQFSNSRSEMNVSTLELGDSALYLCASSSTGERSPLHFGNGTRLTVT.

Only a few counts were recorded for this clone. The CDR3 sequence: CASSLGASGANVLTF. The CDR3, as DNA: TGTGCCAGCAGCTTGGGGGCGTCTGGGGCCAACGTCCTGACTTTC. The V and J genes are TRBV5-4 and TRBJ2-6; no firm D call. CDR3 length equals 15 residues. The germline CDR1 and CDR2 sequences are SGHNT and YYREEE (reference sequence). Trimming cost V 0 bases and J 1 base, with 5 bases left between them.

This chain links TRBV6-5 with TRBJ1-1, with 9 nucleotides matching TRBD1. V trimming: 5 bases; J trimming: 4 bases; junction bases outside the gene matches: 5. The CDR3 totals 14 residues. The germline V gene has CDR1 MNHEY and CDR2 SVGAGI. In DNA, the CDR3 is TGTGCCAGCAGTCCTACAGGGGGCCGCACTGAAGCTTTCTTT. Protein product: CASSPTGGRTEAFF.

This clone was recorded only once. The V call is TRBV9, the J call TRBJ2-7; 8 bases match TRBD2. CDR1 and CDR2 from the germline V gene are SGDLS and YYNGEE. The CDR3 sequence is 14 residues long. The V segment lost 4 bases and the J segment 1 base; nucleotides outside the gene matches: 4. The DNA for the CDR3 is TGTGCCAGCAGCCGGACTAGCACTTCCTACGAGCAGTACTTC. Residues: CASSRTSTSYEQYF.

The CDR3 here is CASKAGATEQYF. The CDR3 DNA follows: TGTGCCAGCAAAGCGGGAGCGACTGAGCAGTACTTC. V usage is TRBV5-8 and J usage is TRBJ2-7, with 8 bases fitting TRBD2. After removal of 6 bases from V and 7 bases from J, the junction contained 6 bases not matched to a gene. The germline CDR1 and CDR2 sequences are SGHTS and YDEGEE. There are 12 residues in the CDR3.